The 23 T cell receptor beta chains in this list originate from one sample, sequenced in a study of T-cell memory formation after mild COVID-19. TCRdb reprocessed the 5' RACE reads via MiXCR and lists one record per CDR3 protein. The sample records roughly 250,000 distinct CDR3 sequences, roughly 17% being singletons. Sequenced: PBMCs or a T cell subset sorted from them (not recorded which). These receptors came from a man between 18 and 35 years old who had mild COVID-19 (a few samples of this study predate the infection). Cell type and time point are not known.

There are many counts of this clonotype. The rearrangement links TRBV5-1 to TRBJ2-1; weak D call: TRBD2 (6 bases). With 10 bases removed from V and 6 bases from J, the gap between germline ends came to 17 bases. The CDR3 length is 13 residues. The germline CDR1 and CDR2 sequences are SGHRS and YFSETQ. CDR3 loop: CAPGLILFNEQFF. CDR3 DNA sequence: TGCGCCCCCGGACTAATTTTATTCAATGAGCAGTTCTTC.

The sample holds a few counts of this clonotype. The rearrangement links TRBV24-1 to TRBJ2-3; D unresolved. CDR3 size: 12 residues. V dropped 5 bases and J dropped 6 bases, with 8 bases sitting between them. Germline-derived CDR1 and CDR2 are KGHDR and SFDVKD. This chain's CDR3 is CATSGGFDTQYF. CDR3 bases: TGTGCCACCAGTGGAGGATTCGATACGCAGTATTTT.

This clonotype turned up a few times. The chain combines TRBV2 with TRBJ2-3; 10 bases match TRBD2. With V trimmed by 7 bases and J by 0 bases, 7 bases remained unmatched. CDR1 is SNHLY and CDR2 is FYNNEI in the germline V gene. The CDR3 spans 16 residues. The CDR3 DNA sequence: TGTGCCAGCAATCTAGCGGGGGCCCGTAGCACAGATACGCAGTATTTT. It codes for CASNLAGARSTDTQYF.

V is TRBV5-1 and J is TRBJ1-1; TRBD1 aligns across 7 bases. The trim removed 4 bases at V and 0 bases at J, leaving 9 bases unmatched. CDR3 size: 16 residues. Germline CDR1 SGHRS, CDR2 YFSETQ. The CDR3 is CASSPGTAIMNTEAFF. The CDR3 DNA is TGCGCCAGCAGCCCCGGGACAGCAATCATGAACACTGAAGCTTTCTTT.

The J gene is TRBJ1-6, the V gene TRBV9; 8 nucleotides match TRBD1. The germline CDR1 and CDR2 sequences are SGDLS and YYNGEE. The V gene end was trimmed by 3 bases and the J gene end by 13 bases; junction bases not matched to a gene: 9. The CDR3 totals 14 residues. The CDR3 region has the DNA TGTGCCAGCAGCGACGGGACAGGCCCCCTCCCCCTCCACTTT. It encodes CASSDGTGPLPLHF.

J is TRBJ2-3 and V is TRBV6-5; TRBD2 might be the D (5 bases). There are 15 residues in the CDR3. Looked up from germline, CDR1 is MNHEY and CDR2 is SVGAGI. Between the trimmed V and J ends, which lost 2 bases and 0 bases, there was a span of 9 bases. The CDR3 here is CASSYERSSTDTQYF. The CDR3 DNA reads TGTGCCAGCAGTTACGAGCGGAGTAGCACAGATACGCAGTATTTT.

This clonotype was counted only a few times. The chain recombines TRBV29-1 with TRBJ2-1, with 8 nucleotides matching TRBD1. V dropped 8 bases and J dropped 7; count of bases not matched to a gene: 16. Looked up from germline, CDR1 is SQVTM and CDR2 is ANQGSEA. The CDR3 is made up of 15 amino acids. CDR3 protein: CSSEGTGVLLNEQFF. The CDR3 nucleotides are TGCAGCTCCGAGGGGACAGGCGTGTTGTTGAATGAGCAGTTCTTC.

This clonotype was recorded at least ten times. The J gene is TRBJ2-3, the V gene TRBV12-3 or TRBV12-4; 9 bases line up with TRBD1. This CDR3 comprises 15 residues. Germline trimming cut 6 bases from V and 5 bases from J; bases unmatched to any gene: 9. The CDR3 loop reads CASRRGDREGDTQYF. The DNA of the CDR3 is TGTGCCAGCAGGAGAGGGGACAGGGAAGGAGATACGCAGTATTTT.

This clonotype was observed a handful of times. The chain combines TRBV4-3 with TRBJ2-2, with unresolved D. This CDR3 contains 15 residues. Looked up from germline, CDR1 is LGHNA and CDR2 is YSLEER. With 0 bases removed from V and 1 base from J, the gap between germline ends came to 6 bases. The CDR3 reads CASSQEPRNTGELFF. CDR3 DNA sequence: TGCGCCAGCAGCCAAGAACCCAGGAACACCGGGGAGCTGTTTTTT.

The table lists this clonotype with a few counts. The CDR3 protein is CATSRDMGPQETQYF. In DNA form, the CDR3 reads TGTGCCACCAGCAGAGATATGGGACCGCAAGAGACCCAGTACTTC. V is TRBV15 and J is TRBJ2-5; possibly TRBD1 or TRBD2 for D (5 bases each). CDR3 length: 15 amino acids. Trimming left V 0 bases short and J 2 bases short, with 10 bases between. CDR1 LNHNV and CDR2 YYDKDF come from the germline V gene (reference sequence).

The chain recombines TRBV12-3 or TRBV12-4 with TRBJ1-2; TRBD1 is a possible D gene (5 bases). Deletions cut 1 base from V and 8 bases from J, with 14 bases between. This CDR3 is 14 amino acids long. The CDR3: CASSLGQGSIGYTF. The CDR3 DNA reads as TGTGCCAGCAGTTTAGGGCAGGGAAGTATCGGCTACACCTTC.

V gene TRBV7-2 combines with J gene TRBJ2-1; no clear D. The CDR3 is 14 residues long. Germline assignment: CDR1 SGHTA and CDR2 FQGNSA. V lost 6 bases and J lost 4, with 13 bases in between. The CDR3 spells CASRDPGAYNEQFF. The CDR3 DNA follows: TGTGCCAGCAGGGACCCGGGCGCGTACAATGAGCAGTTCTTC.

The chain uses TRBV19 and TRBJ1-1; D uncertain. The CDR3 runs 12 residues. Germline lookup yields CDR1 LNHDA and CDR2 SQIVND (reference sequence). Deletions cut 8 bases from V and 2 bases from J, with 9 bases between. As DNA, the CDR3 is TGTGCCAGTTCACAAGTAAACACTGAAGCTTTCTTT. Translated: CASSQVNTEAFF.

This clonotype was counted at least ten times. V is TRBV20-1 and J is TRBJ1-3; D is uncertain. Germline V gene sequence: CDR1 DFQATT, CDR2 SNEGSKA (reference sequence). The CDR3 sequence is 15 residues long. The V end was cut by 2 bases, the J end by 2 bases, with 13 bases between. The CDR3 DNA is TGCAGTGCTAGACGGTCACTTGTCCCTGGAAACACCATATATTTT. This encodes CSARRSLVPGNTIYF.

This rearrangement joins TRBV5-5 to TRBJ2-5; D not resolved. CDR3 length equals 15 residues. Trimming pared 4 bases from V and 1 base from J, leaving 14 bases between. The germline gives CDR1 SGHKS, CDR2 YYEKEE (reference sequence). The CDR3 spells CASSTDGRIQETQYF. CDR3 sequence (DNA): TGTGCCAGCAGCACCGATGGGCGTATCCAAGAGACCCAGTACTTC.

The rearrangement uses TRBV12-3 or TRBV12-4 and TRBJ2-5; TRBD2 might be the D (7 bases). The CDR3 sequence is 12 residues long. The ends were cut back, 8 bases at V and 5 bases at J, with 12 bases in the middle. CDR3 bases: TGTGCCAGCCGGGGGGCCGTGGAGACCCAGTACTTC. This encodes CASRGAVETQYF.

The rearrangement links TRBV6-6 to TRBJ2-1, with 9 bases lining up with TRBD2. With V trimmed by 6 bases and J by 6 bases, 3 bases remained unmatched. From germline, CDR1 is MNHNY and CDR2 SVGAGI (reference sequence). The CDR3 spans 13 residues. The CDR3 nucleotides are TGTGCCAGCAGGCTACTAGCGGGCAATGAGCAGTTCTTC. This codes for CASRLLAGNEQFF.

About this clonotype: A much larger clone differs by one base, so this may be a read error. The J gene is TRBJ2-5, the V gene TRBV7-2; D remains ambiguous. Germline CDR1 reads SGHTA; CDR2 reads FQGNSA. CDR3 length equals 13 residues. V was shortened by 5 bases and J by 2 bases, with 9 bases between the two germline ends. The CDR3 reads CASSARHQETQYF. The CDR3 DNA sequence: TGTGCCAGCAGCGCCAGGCATCAAGAGACCCAGTACTTC.

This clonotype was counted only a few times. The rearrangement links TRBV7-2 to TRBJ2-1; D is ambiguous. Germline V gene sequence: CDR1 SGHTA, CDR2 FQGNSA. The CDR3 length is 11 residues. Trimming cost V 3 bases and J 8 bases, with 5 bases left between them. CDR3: CASSLIYEQFF. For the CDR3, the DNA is TGTGCCAGCAGCTTGATTTATGAGCAGTTCTTC.

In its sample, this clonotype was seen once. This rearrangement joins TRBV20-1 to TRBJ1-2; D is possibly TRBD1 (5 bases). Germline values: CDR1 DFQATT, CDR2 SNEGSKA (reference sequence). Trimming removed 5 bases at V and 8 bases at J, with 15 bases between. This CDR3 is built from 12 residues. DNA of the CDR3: TGCAGTGCTTTCTCGGCAGGGCAAGGCTACACCTTC. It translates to CSAFSAGQGYTF.

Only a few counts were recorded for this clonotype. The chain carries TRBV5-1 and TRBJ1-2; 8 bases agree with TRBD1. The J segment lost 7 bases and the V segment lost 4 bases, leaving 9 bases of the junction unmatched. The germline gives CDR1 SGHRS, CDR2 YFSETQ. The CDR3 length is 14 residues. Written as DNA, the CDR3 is TGCGCCAGCAGCCTTGGCACAGGGGGGACTGGCTACACCTTC. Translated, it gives CASSLGTGGTGYTF. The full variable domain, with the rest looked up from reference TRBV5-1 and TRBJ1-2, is KAGVTQTPRYLIKTRGQQVTLSCSPISGHRSVSWYQQTPGQGLQFLFEYFSETQRNKGNFPGRFSGRQFSNSRSEMNVSTLELGDSALYLCASSLGTGGTGYTFGSGTRLTVV.

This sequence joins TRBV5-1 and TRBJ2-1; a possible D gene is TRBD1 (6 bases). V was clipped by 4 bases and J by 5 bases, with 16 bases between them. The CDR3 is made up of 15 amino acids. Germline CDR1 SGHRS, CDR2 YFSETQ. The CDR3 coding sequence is TGCGCCAGCAGCCTAAGGACAGCCAACGACAATGAGCAGTTCTTC. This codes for CASSLRTANDNEQFF. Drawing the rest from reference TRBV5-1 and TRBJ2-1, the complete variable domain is KAGVTQTPRYLIKTRGQQVTLSCSPISGHRSVSWYQQTPGQGLQFLFEYFSETQRNKGNFPGRFSGRQFSNSRSEMNVSTLELGDSALYLCASSLRTANDNEQFFGPGTRLTVL.

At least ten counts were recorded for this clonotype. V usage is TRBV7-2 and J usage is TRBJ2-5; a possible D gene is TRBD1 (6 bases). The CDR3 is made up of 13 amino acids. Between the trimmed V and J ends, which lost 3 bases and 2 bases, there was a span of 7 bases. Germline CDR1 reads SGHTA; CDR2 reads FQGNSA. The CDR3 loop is CASSFGQQETQYF. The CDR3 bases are TGTGCCAGCAGCTTTGGACAGCAAGAGACCCAGTACTTC.